These T cell receptor beta chains were read from a single sample in a study of cytotoxic CD8 clonotypes in ibrutinib-treated CLL. Measured with immunoSEQ multiplex PCR; TCRdb has only the in-frame clones, and not every one. Here the sample spans some 19,000 clones, roughly 80% being singletons. This sample comprised PBMCs, obtained before ibrutinib treatment. The receptors derive from a human donor with chronic lymphocytic leukemia. Each CDR3 is given with its conserved first and last residue. The D gene is left open where the match is weak. Rows may omit the clone size; those that give it use once, few, many or a size class.

j_call	d_call	v_call	clone_size	cdr3_aa	cdr3_nt
TRBJ2-5	TRBD2	TRBV2	-	CASRNGGAVETQYF	TGTGCCAGCAGAAACGGGGGGGCTGTGGAGACCCAGTACTTC
TRBJ2-7	TRBD2	TRBV10-2	once	CASSENWGGGYEQYF	TGCGCCAGCAGTGAAAATTGGGGCGGGGGGTACGAGCAGTACTTC
TRBJ2-7	TRBD1	TRBV6-5	-	CASRRPGQRVEQYF	TGTGCCAGCAGACGACCGGGACAGAGGGTCGAGCAGTACTTC
TRBJ2-3	TRBD2	TRBV4-1	-	CASSGERGGSTDTQYF	TGCGCCAGCAGCGGAGAGCGGGGGGGTAGCACAGATACGCAGTATTTT
TRBJ1-6	TRBD1	TRBV6-9	once	CASSSQGGLNSPLHF	TGTGCCAGCAGTTCCCAGGGGGGCCTTAATTCACCCCTCCACTTT
TRBJ2-2	-	TRBV5-4	-	CASSSASNTGELFF	TGTGCCAGCAGCTCCGCTTCGAACACCGGGGAGCTGTTTTTT
TRBJ1-1	-	TRBV11-2	-	CASSLDRIGVTEAFF	TGTGCCAGCAGCTTAGATCGTATAGGGGTAACTGAAGCTTTCTTT
TRBJ1-4	-	TRBV30	-	CAWSFGGVEKLFF	TGTGCCTGGAGCTTTGGGGGGGTTGAAAAACTGTTTTTT
TRBJ2-6	TRBD1	TRBV2	-	CASSTPGQGRSGANVLTF	TGTGCCAGCAGTACACCGGGACAGGGGAGGTCTGGGGCCAACGTCCTGACTTTC
TRBJ1-4	TRBD1	TRBV7-9	-	CASSLLQGATNEKLFF	TGTGCCAGCAGCTTACTCCAGGGGGCAACTAATGAAAAACTGTTTTTT
TRBJ1-6	-	TRBV4-3	-	CASSQDQGRGSYNSPLHF	TGCGCCAGCAGCCAAGATCAAGGAAGGGGCTCCTATAATTCACCCCTCCACTTT